Listed here are 11 T cell receptor beta chains from one sample, sequenced in a study of CD8+ T cells in alopecia areata. Following RNA extraction, reverse transcription yielded cDNA that acted as the sequencing template. Using immunoSEQ multiplex PCR, the repertoire was profiled, and TCRdb retains in-frame clones only, with some absent. The sample records 150,000 to 200,000 clones, around 63% being singletons. This sample comprised CD4+ T cells sorted from blood, obtained at week 0. The receptors were sampled from a human donor with alopecia areata.

This chain connects TRBV5-4 to TRBJ2-3; a possible D gene is TRBD2 (7 bases). Looked up from germline, CDR1 is SGHNT and CDR2 is YYREEE (reference sequence). The CDR3 contains 15 residues. V was cut by 6 bases and J by 2 bases, with 16 bases left in between. CDR3 region: CASNFGGAYTDTQYF. The CDR3 coding sequence is TGTGCCAGCAACTTTGGGGGGGCCTACACAGATACGCAGTATTTT.

This clone was recorded only once. The chain has TRBV5-1 and TRBJ2-5, with 7 bases that match TRBD2. The CDR3 is 15 amino acids. Germline V gene sequence: CDR1 SGHRS, CDR2 YFSETQ. J lost 2 bases, V lost 4 bases, and 8 bases had no gene match. The CDR3: CASSPGRGLQETQYF. The CDR3 coding sequence is TGCGCCAGCAGCCCGGGGAGGGGACTTCAAGAGACCCAGTACTTC.

The chain employs TRBV6-5 and TRBJ2-7, with 8 bases that match TRBD1. J gave up 4 bases and V 8 bases, and 1 base lay outside the gene matches. The CDR3 is 11 amino acids. Germline lookup yields CDR1 MNHEY and CDR2 SVGAGI. This chain's CDR3 is CASRQGYEQYF. For the CDR3, the DNA is TGTGCCAGCCGACAGGGGTACGAGCAGTACTTC.

The genes are TRBV10-3 and TRBJ2-3, with D possibly matching TRBD2 (5 bases). Trimming left V 4 bases short and J 0 bases short, with 8 bases between. This CDR3 has 14 residues. In germline, CDR1 is ENHRY, CDR2 SYGVKD. CDR3 in DNA: TGTGCCATCAGTGGTCAGCGGAGCACAGATACGCAGTATTTT. Translated: CAISGQRSTDTQYF.

The chain has TRBV30 and TRBJ1-2; maybe TRBD1 (5 bases). Germline V gene data show CDR1 as GTSNPN and CDR2 as SVGIG (reference sequence). The CDR3 covers 13 residues. Trimming removed 1 base at V and 3 bases at J, with 9 bases between. DNA of the CDR3: TGTGCCTGGAGTGCCCAGGGATACTATGGCTACACCTTC. Its translation is CAWSAQGYYGYTF.

Only a few counts were recorded for this clone. V usage is TRBV5-1 and J usage is TRBJ2-3; D tentatively reads TRBD1 or TRBD2 (5 bases each). The V gene's germline CDR1 is SGHRS and CDR2 YFSETQ. The CDR3 covers 15 residues. The ends were cut back, 2 bases at V and 1 base at J, with 11 bases in the middle. CDR3 sequence (DNA): TGCGCCAGCAGCTTCCAGGGAGACGGCACAGATACGCAGTATTTT. Protein sequence: CASSFQGDGTDTQYF.

The genes are TRBV29-1 and TRBJ2-1; TRBD1 or TRBD2 may be the D gene (5 bases each). Germline V gene data show CDR1 as SQVTM and CDR2 as ANQGSEA. The CDR3 runs to 15 residues. Trimming removed 3 bases at V and 0 bases at J, with 12 bases between. The CDR3 spells CSVDAGTSSYNEQFF. The CDR3, as DNA: TGCAGCGTTGACGCAGGGACGAGCTCCTACAATGAGCAGTTCTTC.

This clone was seen a handful of times. This chain uses TRBV11-2 with TRBJ2-7; D ambiguous. Per the germline V gene, CDR1 is SGHAT and CDR2 is FQNNGV. CDR3 length: 12 residues. V lost 5 bases to trimming and J lost 7 bases, with 12 bases between them. The CDR3 bases are TGTGCCAGCAGCCTTGTGCTTGGTGAGCAGTACTTC. It yields the protein CASSLVLGEQYF.

The J gene is TRBJ2-3, the V gene TRBV30; TRBD1 is a possible D gene (6 bases). Germline V lookup: CDR1 GTSNPN, CDR2 SVGIG (reference sequence). The CDR3 is 14 residues long. V was clipped by 6 bases and J by 6 bases, with 19 bases between them. CDR3 bases: TGTGCCTGTAACAAGGGAACAGGGCGCGATACGCAGTATTTT. Its protein product is CACNKGTGRDTQYF. The full variable domain, its missing parts supplied by reference TRBV30 and TRBJ2-3, is SQTIHQWPATLVQPVGSPLSLECTVEGTSNPNLYWYRQAAGRGLQLLFYSVGIGQISSEVPQNLSASRPQDRQFILSSKKLLLSDSGFYLCACNKGTGRDTQYFGPGTRLTVL.

V and J are TRBV5-6 and TRBJ2-5; TRBD1 matches at 9 bases. Germline CDR1 is SGHDT and CDR2 is YYEEEE. CDR3 length: 16 amino acids. Germline trimming cut 4 bases from V and 2 bases from J; bases unmatched to any gene: 9. CDR3 in DNA: TGTGCCAGCAGCCACTCCGGGACAGGGAAACAAGAGACCCAGTACTTC. Protein product: CASSHSGTGKQETQYF.

The chain couples TRBV15 to TRBJ2-5; the D call may be TRBD1 or TRBD2 (5 bases each). Trimming cost V 5 bases and J 2 bases, with 12 bases left between them. Germline values: CDR1 LNHNV, CDR2 YYDKDF (reference sequence). The CDR3 length is 14 residues. CDR3 sequence: CATSRDVAQETQYF. The CDR3 nucleotides are TGTGCCACCAGCCGGGACGTAGCACAAGAGACCCAGTACTTC.